The T cell receptor beta chain described here comes from a study of radiation and T cells in renal cell carcinoma. Study-wide results and caveats: In blood, top tumor clones expanded by 2 weeks, shrinking by 4.

The assay was immunoSEQ multiplex PCR, and TCRdb's table has in-frame clones only and misses some. Among fewer than 200,000 clones listed, 88% were seen once. About this clone: Its antigen is unidentified.

The CDR3 spans 16 residues. Trimming took 0 bases from V and 8 from J, leaving 17 bases between them. Germline V CDR1 and CDR2: SGHTA, FQGNSA. Time point of the sample: blood 4 weeks post-SBRT, at nephrectomy. Treatment of the sample: 15 Gy SBRT to primary tumor, nephrectomy 4 weeks later. Blood was sampled at baseline, 2 weeks and 4 weeks after SBRT. The chain combines TRBV7-2 with TRBJ2-1, with D perhaps TRBD2 (6 bases). Sequences were derived from blood, sampled from a patient whose treatment included radiotherapy and nephrectomy. The TCR comes from a woman aged 45-59 years with renal cell carcinoma. The chain's CDR3 is CASSLAPAGGVHEQFF. CDR3 sequence (DNA): TGTGCCAGCAGCTTAGCGCCAGCGGGCGGGGTGCATGAGCAGTTCTTC.